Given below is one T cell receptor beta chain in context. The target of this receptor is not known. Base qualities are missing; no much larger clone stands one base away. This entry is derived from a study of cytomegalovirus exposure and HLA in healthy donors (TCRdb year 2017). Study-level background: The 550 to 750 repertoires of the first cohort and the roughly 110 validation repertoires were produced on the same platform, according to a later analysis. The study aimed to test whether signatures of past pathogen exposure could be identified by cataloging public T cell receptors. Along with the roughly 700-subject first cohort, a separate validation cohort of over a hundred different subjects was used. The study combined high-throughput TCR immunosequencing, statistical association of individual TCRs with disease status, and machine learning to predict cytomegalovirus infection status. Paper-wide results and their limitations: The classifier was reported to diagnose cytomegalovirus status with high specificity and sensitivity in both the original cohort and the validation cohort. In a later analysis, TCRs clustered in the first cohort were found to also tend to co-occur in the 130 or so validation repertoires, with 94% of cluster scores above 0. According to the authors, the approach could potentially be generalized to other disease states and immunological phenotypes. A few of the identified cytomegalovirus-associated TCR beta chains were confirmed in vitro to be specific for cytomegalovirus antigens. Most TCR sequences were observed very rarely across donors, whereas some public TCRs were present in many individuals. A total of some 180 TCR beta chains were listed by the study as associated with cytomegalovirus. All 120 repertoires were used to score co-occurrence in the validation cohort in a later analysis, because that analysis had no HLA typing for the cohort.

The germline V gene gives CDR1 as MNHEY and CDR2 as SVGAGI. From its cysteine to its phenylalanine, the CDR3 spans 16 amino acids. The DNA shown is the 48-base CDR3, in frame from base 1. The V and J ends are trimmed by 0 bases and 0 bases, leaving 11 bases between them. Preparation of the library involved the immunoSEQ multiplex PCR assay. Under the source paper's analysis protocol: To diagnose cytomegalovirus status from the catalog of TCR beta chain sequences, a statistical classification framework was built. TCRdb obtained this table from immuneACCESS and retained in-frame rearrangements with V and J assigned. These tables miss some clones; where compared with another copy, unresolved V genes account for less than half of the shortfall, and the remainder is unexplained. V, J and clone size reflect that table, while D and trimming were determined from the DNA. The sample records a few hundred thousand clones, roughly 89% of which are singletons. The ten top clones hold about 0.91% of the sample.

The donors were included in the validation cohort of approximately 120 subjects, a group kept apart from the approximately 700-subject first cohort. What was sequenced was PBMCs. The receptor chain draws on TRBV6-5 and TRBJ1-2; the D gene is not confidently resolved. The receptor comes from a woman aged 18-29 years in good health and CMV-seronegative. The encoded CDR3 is CASSYSREGANYGYTF. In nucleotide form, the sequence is TGTGCCAGCAGTTACTCGAGGGAGGGAGCTAACTATGGCTACACCTTC.